In its sample, the clone carrying this T cell receptor beta chain was seen once. The data derive from a study of blood T cell repertoires in COVID-19. Study details: Researchers got acute and convalescent COVID-19 samples from the United States, Italy and Spain. Sample material is recorded as cDNA or gDNA derived from T cells, B-cell-depleted T cells, or PBMCs.

Original processing methods: The authors estimated nucleated cell counts from reference gene primer amplification. The method was immunoSEQ multiplex PCR; TCRdb's version includes in-frame clones alone and lacks a portion of them. For V, J and clone size, that table is used; D and trimming come from the DNA. The sample lists some 150,000 clones; around nine tenths were seen once. The CDR3 has 14 residues. The germline V and J ends were trimmed by 4 bases and 6 bases, with 16 bases remaining between them. Germline values: CDR1 SQVTM, CDR2 ANQGSEA. Sequenced material: peripheral blood. V usage is TRBV29-1 and J usage is TRBJ1-3; D may be TRBD1 (6 bases). The sequence derives from a human donor in a cohort sampled during active COVID-19. The CDR3 DNA reads as TGCAGCGTTGGTACCGGACAGAGGGAAAACACCATATATTTT. This codes for CSVGTGQRENTIYF.